Following are 12 T cell receptor beta chains from one sample sequenced in a study of blood T cell repertoires in COVID-19. Repertoires were generated with immunoSEQ multiplex PCR, while TCRdb's copy carries only in-frame clones and drops some. The top ten clones hold roughly 9.4% of a sample with fewer than 400,000 clones, more than 75% of them seen once. Specimen: PBMCs or T cells enriched from blood (not recorded which). The origin of the receptors is a woman aged 45-60 years who had recovered from COVID-19.

The chain combines TRBV18 with TRBJ1-1; a possible D gene is TRBD1 (5 bases). Germline V CDR1 and CDR2: KGHSH, LQKENI. The V end lost 6 bases, the J end lost 4 bases, and 9 bases lay between the germline ends. The CDR3 loop spans 12 amino acids. Written as DNA, the CDR3 is TGTGCCAGCTCGAGGCAGGGCACTGAAGCTTTCTTT. Residues: CASSRQGTEAFF.

CDR3 DNA: TGTGCCAGCAGCCAAGGGCTGACAGCAGACTACGAGCAGTACTTC. This codes for CASSQGLTADYEQYF. The V gene is TRBV14, the J gene TRBJ2-7, with D maybe TRBD1 (5 bases). Trimming removed 1 base at V and 3 bases at J, with 13 bases between. The CDR3 is made up of 15 amino acids. The germline V gene has CDR1 SGHDN and CDR2 FVKESK.

The chain employs TRBV10-3 and TRBJ2-2; 9 bases map to TRBD1. The CDR3 covers 15 residues. J gave up 8 bases and V 3 bases, and 7 bases lay outside the gene matches. Germline V gene sequence: CDR1 ENHRY, CDR2 SYGVKD. CDR3 DNA: TGTGCCATCAGTGAAAAAGGACAGGGGACGGGGGAGCTGTTTTTT. Translation: CAISEKGQGTGELFF.

J is TRBJ1-2 and V is TRBV7-9; weak D call: TRBD1 (5 bases). Germline assignment: CDR1 SEHNR and CDR2 FQNEAQ (reference sequence). The CDR3 consists of 14 residues. The V and J ends lost 4 bases and 0 bases respectively, with 9 bases between them. The CDR3 spells CASSSDRSNYGYTF. CDR3 in DNA: TGTGCCAGCAGCTCCGACAGATCTAACTATGGCTACACCTTC.

This chain uses TRBV28 with TRBJ1-5; 7 bases align to TRBD1. V was clipped by 8 bases and J by 3 bases; unmatched bases: 1. CDR1 and CDR2 from the germline V gene are MDHEN and SYDVKM. The CDR3 covers 12 residues. The CDR3 sequence: CASDRVNQPQHF. The DNA for the CDR3 is TGTGCCAGCGACAGGGTCAATCAGCCCCAGCATTTT.

This rearrangement joins TRBV20-1 to TRBJ1-1; D gene uncertain. The V and J ends lost 4 bases and 8 bases respectively, with 11 bases between them. In germline, CDR1 is DFQATT, CDR2 SNEGSKA (reference sequence). The CDR3 covers 11 residues. In DNA, the CDR3 is TGCAGTGCTACCCCGAATAGAGAAGCTTTCTTT. Translated: CSATPNREAFF.

This rearrangement joins TRBV30 to TRBJ1-6; D uncertain. CDR3 length equals 12 residues. CDR1 and CDR2 from the germline V gene are GTSNPN and SVGIG (reference sequence). The CDR3 coding sequence is TGTGCGCGGGCACAGAATAATTCACCCCTCCACTTT. Translated, it gives CARAQNNSPLHF.

The chain links TRBV25-1 to TRBJ2-7, with 7 bases aligning to TRBD2. CDR1 and CDR2 (germline): MGHDK, SYGVNS. CDR3 length: 14 amino acids. V shed 4 bases, J shed 4 bases, and the junction held 7 bases outside the gene matches. CDR3 bases: TGTGCCAGCAGTGCGGACGTCGGGGGGTACGAGCAGTACTTC. Translation gives CASSADVGGYEQYF.

The chain combines TRBV7-8 with TRBJ1-2, with 7 bases lining up with TRBD1. This CDR3 has 15 amino acids. Germline assignment: CDR1 SGHVS and CDR2 FQNEAQ. After removal of 1 base from V and 5 bases from J, the junction contained 7 bases not matched to a gene. The CDR3 sequence: CASSLGQGFGYGYTF. CDR3 sequence (DNA): TGTGCCAGCAGCTTAGGACAGGGTTTTGGATATGGCTACACCTTC.

The chain has TRBV5-3 and TRBJ2-2; D is uncertain. TRBV5-3 is filed as an ORF, its function uncertain. Trimming removed 0 bases from V and 8 bases from J, with 8 bases in between. The CDR3 contains 13 residues. The CDR3 region is CARSLATPGELFF. CDR3 in DNA: TGTGCCAGAAGCTTGGCTACCCCTGGGGAGCTGTTTTTT.

This clone has just one count. This chain uses TRBV4-2 with TRBJ1-1; 7 bases are a match to TRBD1. V lost 0 bases and J lost 2; bases outside the gene matches: 6. This CDR3 has 16 residues. CDR1 LGHNA and CDR2 YNFKEQ come from the germline V gene. CDR3 residues: CASSQDQGTVNTEAFF. CDR3 bases: TGTGCCAGCAGCCAAGATCAAGGGACAGTAAACACTGAAGCTTTCTTT.

The rearrangement uses TRBV28 and TRBJ1-4; no clear D. V was shortened by 2 bases and J by 0 bases, with 7 bases between the two germline ends. This CDR3 has 15 amino acids. The germline CDR1 and CDR2 sequences are MDHEN and SYDVKM. The DNA of the CDR3 is TGTGCCAGCAGTTTAATCGGGACAACTAATGAAAAACTGTTTTTT. This encodes CASSLIGTTNEKLFF.